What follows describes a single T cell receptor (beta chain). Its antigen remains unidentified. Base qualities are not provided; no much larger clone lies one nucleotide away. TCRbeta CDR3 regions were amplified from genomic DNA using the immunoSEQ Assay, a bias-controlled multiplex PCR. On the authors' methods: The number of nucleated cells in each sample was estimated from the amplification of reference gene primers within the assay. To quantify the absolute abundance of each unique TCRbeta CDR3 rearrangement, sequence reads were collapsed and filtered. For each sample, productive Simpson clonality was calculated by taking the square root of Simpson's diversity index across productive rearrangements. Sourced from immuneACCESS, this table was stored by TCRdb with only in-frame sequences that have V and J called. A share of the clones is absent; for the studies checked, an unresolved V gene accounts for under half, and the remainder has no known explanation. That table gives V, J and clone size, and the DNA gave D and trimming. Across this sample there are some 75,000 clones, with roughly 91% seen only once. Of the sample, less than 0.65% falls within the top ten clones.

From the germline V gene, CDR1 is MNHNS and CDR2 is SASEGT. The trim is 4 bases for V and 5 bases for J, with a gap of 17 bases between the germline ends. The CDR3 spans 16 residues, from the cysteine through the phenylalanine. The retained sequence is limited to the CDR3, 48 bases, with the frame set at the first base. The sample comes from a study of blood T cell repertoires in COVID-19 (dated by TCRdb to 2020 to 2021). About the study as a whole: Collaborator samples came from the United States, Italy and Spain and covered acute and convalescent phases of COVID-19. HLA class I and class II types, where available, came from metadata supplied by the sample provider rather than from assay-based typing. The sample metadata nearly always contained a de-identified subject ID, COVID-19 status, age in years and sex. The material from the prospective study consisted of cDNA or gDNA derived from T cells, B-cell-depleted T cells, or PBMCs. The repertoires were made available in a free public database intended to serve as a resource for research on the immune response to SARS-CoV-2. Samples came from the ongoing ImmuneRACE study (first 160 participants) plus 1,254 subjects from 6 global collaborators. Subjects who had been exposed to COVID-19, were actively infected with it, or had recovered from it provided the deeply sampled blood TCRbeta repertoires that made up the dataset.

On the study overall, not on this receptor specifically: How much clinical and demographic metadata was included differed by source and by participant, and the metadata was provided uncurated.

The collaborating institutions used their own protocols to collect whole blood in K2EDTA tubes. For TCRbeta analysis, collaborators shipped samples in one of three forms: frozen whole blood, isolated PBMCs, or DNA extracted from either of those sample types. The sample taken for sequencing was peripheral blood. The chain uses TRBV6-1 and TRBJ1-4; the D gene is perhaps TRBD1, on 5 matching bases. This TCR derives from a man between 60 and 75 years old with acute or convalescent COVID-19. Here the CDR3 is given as CASSVGLGQTNEKLFF. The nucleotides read TGTGCCAGCAGTGTTGGCTTGGGGCAGACCAATGAAAAACTGTTTTTT.